These 27 T cell receptor beta chains were all obtained from the same sample, sequenced in a study of blood T cell repertoires in COVID-19 (dated by TCRdb to about 2020). Libraries were built with the immunoSEQ multiplex PCR assay. Drawn from immuneACCESS, this table holds only the in-frame rearrangements with V and J called that TCRdb kept. Clones are partly lost; checked studies trace under half to an unresolved V gene and leave the rest unexplained. Within this sample are roughly 280,000 clones, with roughly nine tenths of them counted one time only. Jointly, the top ten make up roughly 2% of the sample. Sequencing was done on a sample of peripheral blood. These receptors all come from a woman aged 45-65 years who had recovered from COVID-19.

Only one count was recorded for this clone. The rearrangement links TRBV9 to TRBJ2-6, with TRBD1 matching 7 bases. The trim removed 3 bases at V and 0 bases at J, leaving 12 bases unmatched. Germline V gene sequence: CDR1 SGDLS, CDR2 YYNGEE. The CDR3 length is 19 residues. The CDR3 loop reads CASSDYLDRNFSGANVLTF. The CDR3, as DNA: TGTGCCAGCAGCGATTATTTGGACAGGAACTTCTCTGGGGCCAACGTCCTGACTTTC.

The chain carries TRBV2 and TRBJ2-2, with 11 nucleotides matching TRBD2. CDR3 length equals 17 residues. After removal of 7 bases from V and 1 base from J, the junction contained 8 bases not matched to a gene. Germline-derived CDR1 and CDR2 are SNHLY and FYNNEI. The chain's CDR3 is CASILELAGVNTGELFF. In DNA, the CDR3 is TGTGCCAGCATTCTGGAACTAGCGGGGGTGAACACCGGGGAGCTGTTTTTT.

The rearrangement joins TRBV19 to TRBJ2-1; possibly TRBD2 for D (6 bases). Germline CDR1 and CDR2: LNHDA and SQIVND (reference sequence). This CDR3 is 15 amino acids long. Trimming shortened V by 7 bases and J by 0 bases, and 13 bases separated the two germline ends. This CDR3 reads CASKVEGSSYNEQFF. The CDR3 bases are TGTGCCAGTAAAGTGGAGGGAAGCTCCTACAATGAGCAGTTCTTC.

This chain links TRBV4-2 with TRBJ1-4, with D unresolved. This CDR3 is built from 15 residues. Trimming left V 1 base short and J 6 bases short, with 12 bases between. The V gene's germline CDR1 is LGHNA and CDR2 YNFKEQ. The CDR3, as DNA: TGTGCCAGCAGCCAAGCGCGAAGTTTCTATGAAAAACTGTTTTTT. Amino acids: CASSQARSFYEKLFF.

As concerns this clone: The sample contains more than one DNA sequence encoding this CDR3. This chain links TRBV5-1 with TRBJ2-7; 11 nucleotides line up with TRBD1. This CDR3 region has 14 residues. Trimming removed 5 bases from V and 3 bases from J; junction bases left unmatched: 4. The germline V gene encodes CDR1 SGHRS and CDR2 YFSETQ. The CDR3 sequence is CASSPGTGGYEQYF. DNA of the CDR3: TGCGCCAGCAGTCCCGGGACAGGGGGCTACGAGCAGTACTTC.

The genes are TRBV30 and TRBJ2-2, with 12 nucleotides matching TRBD2. The CDR3 consists of 14 residues. The trim removed 5 bases at V and 6 bases at J, leaving 4 bases unmatched. Germline loops: CDR1 GTSNPN, CDR2 SVGIG (reference sequence). CDR3 in DNA: TGTGCCTGGGGGAGACTAGCGGGGGCCGGGGAGCTGTTTTTT. Translating gives CAWGRLAGAGELFF.

This chain uses TRBV6-2 or TRBV6-3 with TRBJ1-2; D gene uncertain. V lost 2 bases and J lost 3, with 7 bases in between. CDR3 length: 13 residues. Germline V gene sequence: CDR1 MNHEY, CDR2 SVGEGT. The CDR3 spells CASSYTNHYGYTF. For the CDR3, the DNA is TGTGCCAGCAGTTACACAAACCACTATGGCTACACCTTC.

The chain recombines TRBV4-3 with TRBJ1-1; TRBD1 matches 10 bases. This CDR3 is built from 16 residues. After removal of 3 bases from V and 5 bases from J, the junction contained 9 bases not matched to a gene. Per germline, CDR1 LGHNA and CDR2 YSLEER. CDR3 amino acids: CASSQDRQGAWTEAFF. The CDR3 nucleotides read TGCGCCAGCAGCCAGGACCGACAGGGGGCATGGACTGAAGCTTTCTTT.

V gene TRBV6-5 combines with J gene TRBJ1-5, with 8 bases identical to TRBD1. From germline, CDR1 is MNHEY and CDR2 SVGAGI. The trim removed 5 bases at V and 7 bases at J, leaving 7 bases unmatched. CDR3 length: 14 amino acids. The CDR3 region has the DNA TGTGCCAGCAGTAAGGACAGGGTGGTACAGCCCCAGCATTTT. It is translated as CASSKDRVVQPQHF.

The J gene is TRBJ2-2, the V gene TRBV7-2; 12 positions agree with TRBD2. The CDR3 is 15 amino acids. V was clipped by 3 bases and J by 6 bases; unmatched bases: 2. Germline CDR1 SGHTA, CDR2 FQGNSA. DNA of the CDR3: TGTGCCAGCAGCTTTTCTAGCGGGGGGGCCGGGGAGCTGTTTTTT. This sequence encodes CASSFSSGGAGELFF.

This clone was recorded once. Distinct nucleotide sequences in the sample also encode this CDR3. This chain connects TRBV9 to TRBJ1-3; D not resolved. Germline assignment: CDR1 SGDLS and CDR2 YYNGEE. The V end was cut by 0 bases, the J end by 0 bases, with 4 bases between. The CDR3 spans 14 residues. CDR3 sequence reads: CASSVAGSGNTIYF. The CDR3 DNA is TGTGCCAGCAGCGTAGCGGGCTCTGGAAACACCATATATTTT.

The rearrangement uses TRBV27 and TRBJ1-1; 8 nucleotides align to TRBD1. This CDR3 is 14 amino acids long. CDR1 is MNHEY, CDR2 SMNVEV, per germline (reference sequence). The trim removed 2 bases at V and 4 bases at J, leaving 3 bases unmatched. In DNA form, the CDR3 reads TGTGCCAGCAGTTTACAGGGGGCGACCACTGAAGCTTTCTTT. Translation gives CASSLQGATTEAFF.

CDR3 residues: CASSRTWIQRYF. The DNA of the CDR3 is TGTGCCAGCAGCCGAACTTGGATTCAGCGTTATTTT. This chain uses TRBV12-3 or TRBV12-4 with TRBJ1-3; D is undetermined. This CDR3 contains 12 residues. V lost 6 bases to trimming and J lost 16 bases, with 19 bases between them.

This clone appeared once. The chain employs TRBV2 and TRBJ1-2; tentatively, D is TRBD1 (5 bases). CDR1 SNHLY and CDR2 FYNNEI come from the germline V gene. V lost 5 bases and J lost 4, with 8 bases in between. This CDR3 has 12 residues. CDR3 residues: CASSLGGYGYTF. In DNA, the CDR3 is TGTGCCAGCAGTTTGGGGGGCTATGGCTACACCTTC.

The chain is built from TRBV6-1 and TRBJ2-7; 12 bases are shared with TRBD1. This CDR3 comprises 15 residues. In germline, CDR1 is MNHNS, CDR2 SASEGT. With 0 bases clipped from V and 7 bases from J, the junction kept 4 bases outside the gene matches. This CDR3 is CASSEAGQGAREQYF. CDR3 DNA: TGTGCCAGCAGTGAAGCGGGACAGGGGGCTAGGGAGCAGTACTTC.

This sequence joins TRBV11-3 and TRBJ2-2; TRBD1 is a possible D gene (5 bases). V dropped 8 bases and J dropped 2 bases, with 12 bases sitting between them. Germline assignment: CDR1 SGHNT and CDR2 YENEEA. The CDR3 is made up of 14 amino acids. CDR3 bases: TGTGCCAGCGAAGACAGACTTAACACCGGGGAGCTGTTTTTT. Translated, it gives CASEDRLNTGELFF.

This rearrangement joins TRBV19 to TRBJ2-2; 10 bases align to TRBD1. Germline V gene sequence: CDR1 LNHDA, CDR2 SQIVND (reference sequence). The length of the CDR3 is 19 residues. Losses at the gene ends were 7 bases for V and 3 bases for J; bases not matched to a gene: 17. CDR3 DNA: TGTGCCAGTACCGAATCAAAAGGGGGACAGGGGTCGTACACCGGGGAGCTGTTTTTT. It encodes CASTESKGGQGSYTGELFF. Full variable domain (rest looked up from reference TRBV19 and TRBJ2-2): DGGITQSPKYLFRKEGQNVTLSCEQNLNHDAMYWYRQDPGQGLRLIYYSQIVNDFQKGDIAEGYSVSREKKESFPLTVTSAQKNPTAFYLCASTESKGGQGSYTGELFFGEGSRLTVL.

The CDR3 coding sequence is TGTGCCAGTAGAATTAACCCGGGACAGTCCTATGGCTACACCTTC. Its protein product is CASRINPGQSYGYTF. The chain couples TRBV19 to TRBJ1-2; 7 bases line up with TRBD1. Per the germline V gene, CDR1 is LNHDA and CDR2 is SQIVND (reference sequence). V lost 6 bases, J lost 4 bases, and 11 bases stayed unmatched. The CDR3 covers 15 residues.

The chain employs TRBV28 and TRBJ1-1, with D maybe TRBD1 (5 bases). This CDR3 spans 17 amino acids. The germline CDR1 and CDR2 sequences are MDHEN and SYDVKM. Trimming pared 1 base from V and 1 base from J, leaving 16 bases between. Written as DNA, the CDR3 is TGTGCCAGCAGTTTATTCTCCCTAGGGGCGACGAACACTGAAGCTTTCTTT. Translation: CASSLFSLGATNTEAFF.

The chain employs TRBV27 and TRBJ2-3, with a weak D call TRBD1 (5 bases). Trimming shortened V by 4 bases and J by 6 bases, and 14 bases separated the two germline ends. The germline gives CDR1 MNHEY, CDR2 SMNVEV (reference sequence). The length of the CDR3 is 14 residues. The DNA of the CDR3 is TGTGCCAGCAGTTACTATAAGGGGTCGGATACGCAGTATTTT. Translating it yields CASSYYKGSDTQYF.

The gene calls are TRBV3-1 (or the pseudogene TRBV3-2) and TRBJ1-6; 10 bases map to TRBD1. Trimming took 1 base from V and 4 from J; bases not matched to a gene: 1. The CDR3 spans 16 residues. Germline loops: CDR1 LGHDT, CDR2 YNNKEL (reference sequence). The CDR3 here is CASSQGDRGYNSPLHF. The DNA for the CDR3 is TGTGCCAGCAGCCAAGGGGACAGGGGATATAATTCACCCCTCCACTTT.

This chain links TRBV11-2 with TRBJ1-2, with 7 bases matching TRBD1. Germline V gene data show CDR1 as SGHAT and CDR2 as FQNNGV. V lost 5 bases to trimming and J lost 7 bases; unmatched junction nucleotides: 7. The CDR3 is 13 amino acids. Written as DNA, the CDR3 is TGTGCCAGCAGCAGAGAAAGGGGGCTTGGCTACACCTTC. It codes for CASSRERGLGYTF.

The genes are TRBV11-3 and TRBJ2-6; D is perhaps TRBD1 (6 bases). The ends were cut back, 5 bases at V and 0 bases at J, with 17 bases in the middle. CDR1 and CDR2 from the germline V gene are SGHNT and YENEEA. CDR3 size: 18 residues. CDR3 loop: CASSPGVGHPSGANVLTF. The CDR3 nucleotides are TGTGCCAGCAGCCCAGGAGTGGGACACCCCTCTGGGGCCAACGTCCTGACTTTC. The full variable domain, completed using reference TRBV11-3 and TRBJ2-6, is EAGVVQSPRYKIIEKKQPVAFWCNPISGHNTLYWYLQNLGQGPELLIRYENEEAVDDSQLPKDRFSAERLKGVDSTLKIQPAELGDSAVYLCASSPGVGHPSGANVLTFGAGSRLTVL.

The CDR3 protein is CASSPRTAGPIDTQYF. The CDR3 DNA is TGTGCCAGCAGCCCGCGGACAGCCGGCCCTATAGATACGCAGTATTTT. The chain recombines TRBV7-2 with TRBJ2-3; D is possibly TRBD1 (6 bases). Germline assignment: CDR1 SGHTA and CDR2 FQGNSA. CDR3 size: 16 residues. V was pared by 5 bases and J by 5 bases, with 20 bases between. Variable domain in full (rest from reference TRBV7-2 and TRBJ2-3): GAGVSQSPSNKVTEKGKDVELRCDPISGHTALYWYRQSLGQGLEFLIYFQGNSAPDKSGLPSDRFSAERTGGSVSTLTIQRTQQEDSAVYLCASSPRTAGPIDTQYFGPGTRLTVL.

The chain recombines TRBV5-1 with TRBJ1-3; perhaps TRBD1 as D (5 bases). CDR3 length: 13 residues. Germline V gives CDR1 SGHRS, CDR2 YFSETQ. V was cut by 4 bases and J by 3 bases, with 8 bases left in between. CDR3 DNA sequence: TGCGCCAGCAGCCCAGGGTTTGGAAACACCATATATTTT. Its protein is CASSPGFGNTIYF.

A word on this clone: This CDR3 is also generated by other DNA sequences in the sample. V is TRBV12-3 or TRBV12-4 and J is TRBJ1-2, with D maybe TRBD1 (5 bases). V was trimmed by 3 bases and J by 4 bases, leaving 6 bases between them. This CDR3 region has 12 residues. The CDR3 protein is CASSFRAYGYTF. Here the CDR3 DNA reads TGTGCCAGCAGTTTCAGGGCCTATGGCTACACCTTC.

The chain combines TRBV4-3 with TRBJ1-4; D not resolved. V lost 1 base and J 7 bases, leaving 10 bases between the germline ends. Per germline, CDR1 LGHNA and CDR2 YSLEER. CDR3 length: 14 residues. The CDR3: CASSQGRGIEKLFF. In DNA, the CDR3 is TGCGCCAGCAGCCAAGGACGGGGAATTGAAAAACTGTTTTTT.